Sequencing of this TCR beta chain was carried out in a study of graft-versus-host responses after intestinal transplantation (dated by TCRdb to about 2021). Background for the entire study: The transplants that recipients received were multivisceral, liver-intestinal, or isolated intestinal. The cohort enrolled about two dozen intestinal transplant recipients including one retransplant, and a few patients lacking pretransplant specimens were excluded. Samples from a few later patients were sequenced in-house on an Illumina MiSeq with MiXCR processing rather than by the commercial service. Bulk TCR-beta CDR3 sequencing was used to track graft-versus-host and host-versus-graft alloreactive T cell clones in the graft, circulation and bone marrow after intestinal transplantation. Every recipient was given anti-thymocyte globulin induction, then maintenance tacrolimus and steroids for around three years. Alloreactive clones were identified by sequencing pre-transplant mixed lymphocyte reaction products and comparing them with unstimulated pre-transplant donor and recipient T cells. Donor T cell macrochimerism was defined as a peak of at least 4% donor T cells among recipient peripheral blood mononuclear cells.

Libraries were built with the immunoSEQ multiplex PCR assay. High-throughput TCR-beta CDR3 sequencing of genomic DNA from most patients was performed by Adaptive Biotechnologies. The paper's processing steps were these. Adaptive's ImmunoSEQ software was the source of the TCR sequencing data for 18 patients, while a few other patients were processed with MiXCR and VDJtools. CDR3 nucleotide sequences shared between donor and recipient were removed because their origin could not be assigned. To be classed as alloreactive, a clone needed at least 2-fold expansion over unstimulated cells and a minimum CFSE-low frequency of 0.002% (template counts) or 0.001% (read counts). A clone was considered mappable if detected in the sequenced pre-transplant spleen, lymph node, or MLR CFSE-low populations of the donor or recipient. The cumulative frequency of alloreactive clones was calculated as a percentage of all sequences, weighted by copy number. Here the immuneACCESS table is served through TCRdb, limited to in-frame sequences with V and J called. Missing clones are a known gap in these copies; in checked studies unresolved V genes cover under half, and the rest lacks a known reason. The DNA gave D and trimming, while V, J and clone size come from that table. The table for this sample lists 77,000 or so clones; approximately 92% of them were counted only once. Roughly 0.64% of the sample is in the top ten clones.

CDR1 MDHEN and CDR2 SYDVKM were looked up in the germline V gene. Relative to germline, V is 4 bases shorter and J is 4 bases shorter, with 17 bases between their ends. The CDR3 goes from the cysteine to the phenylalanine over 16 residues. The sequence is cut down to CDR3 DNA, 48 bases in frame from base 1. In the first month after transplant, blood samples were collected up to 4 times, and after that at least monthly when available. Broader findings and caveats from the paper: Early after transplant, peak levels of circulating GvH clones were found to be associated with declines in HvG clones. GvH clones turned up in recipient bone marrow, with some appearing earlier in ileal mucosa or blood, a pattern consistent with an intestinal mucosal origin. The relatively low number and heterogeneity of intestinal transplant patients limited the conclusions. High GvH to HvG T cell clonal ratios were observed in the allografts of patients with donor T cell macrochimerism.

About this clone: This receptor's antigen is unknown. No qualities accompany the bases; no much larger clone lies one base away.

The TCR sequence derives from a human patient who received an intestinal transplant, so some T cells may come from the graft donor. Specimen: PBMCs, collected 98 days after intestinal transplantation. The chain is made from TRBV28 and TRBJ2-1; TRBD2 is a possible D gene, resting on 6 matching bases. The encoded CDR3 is CASSWGESGFYNEQFF. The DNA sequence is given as TGTGCCAGCAGTTGGGGGGAGAGTGGCTTTTACAATGAGCAGTTCTTC.